The 8 T cell receptor beta chains below were found in one sample sequenced in a study of cytomegalovirus exposure and HLA in healthy donors. The PCR ran on 60 Vbeta and 13 Jbeta primers. The assay was immunoSEQ multiplex PCR, and TCRdb's table has in-frame clones only and misses some. Here the sample spans around 120,000 clones, about four fifths being singletons. Sequenced: PBMCs. Receptors were obtained from a human donor in good health.

This chain links TRBV18 with TRBJ1-1; 9 nucleotides align to TRBD1. CDR3 length: 15 residues. CDR1 KGHSH and CDR2 LQKENI come from the germline V gene. With 1 base clipped from V and 1 base from J, the junction kept 1 base outside the gene matches. The CDR3 sequence: CASSPRTGENTEAFF. CDR3 nucleotides: TGTGCCAGCTCACCACGGACAGGGGAGAACACTGAAGCTTTCTTT. The variable domain in full, with the rest retrieved from reference TRBV18 and TRBJ1-1, is NAGVMQNPRHLVRRRGQEARLRCSPMKGHSHVYWYRQLPEEGLKFMVYLQKENIIDESGMPKERFSAEFPKEGPSILRIQQVVRGDSAAYFCASSPRTGENTEAFFGQGTRLTVV.

This clone has just a few counts. The chain employs TRBV7-9 and TRBJ1-6, with a possible D match to TRBD1 (5 bases). The CDR3 runs to 13 residues. V was trimmed by 5 bases and J by 12 bases, leaving 14 bases between them. Germline V gives CDR1 SEHNR, CDR2 FQNEAQ (reference sequence). In DNA form, the CDR3 reads TGTGCCAGCAGCGCAGAACAGGTTCGACCCCTCCACTTT. This translates into CASSAEQVRPLHF.

This chain uses TRBV7-9 with TRBJ2-7, with 8 nucleotides matching TRBD2. This CDR3 has 18 amino acids. Trimming at V came to 5 bases and at J to 0 bases, leaving 15 bases not matched to a gene. Germline V gene data show CDR1 as SEHNR and CDR2 as FQNEAQ (reference sequence). The CDR3 loop is CASSTTDPGAGASYEQYF. DNA of the CDR3: TGTGCCAGCAGCACGACCGACCCCGGAGCGGGGGCCTCCTACGAGCAGTACTTC.

This chain joins TRBV5-1 and TRBJ2-3, with D tentatively TRBD1 (5 bases). The germline CDR1 and CDR2 sequences are SGHRS and YFSETQ. The CDR3 has 17 amino acids. V lost 0 bases and J 4 bases, leaving 18 bases between the germline ends. This CDR3 reads CASSLVDVRAVSDTQYF. In DNA form, the CDR3 reads TGCGCCAGCAGCTTGGTGGATGTCAGGGCAGTATCAGATACGCAGTATTTT.

The CDR3 coding sequence is TGTGCCAGCAGCTTCCACCAGGGACAGACTAATGAAAAACTGTTTTTT. This encodes CASSFHQGQTNEKLFF. The chain is built from TRBV12-1 and TRBJ1-4; the table assigns TRBD1, which was not confirmed against the DNA. TRBV12-1 is deemed a pseudogene. The CDR3 runs 16 residues.

V is TRBV9 and J is TRBJ1-5, with unresolved D. The germline CDR1 and CDR2 sequences are SGDLS and YYNGEE. V was trimmed by 4 bases and J by 6 bases, leaving 11 bases between them. CDR3 length: 13 amino acids. In DNA form, the CDR3 reads TGTGCCAGCAGCCAGAGGTCCGGTCAGCCCCAGCATTTT. It encodes CASSQRSGQPQHF.

Here the CDR3 DNA reads TGTGCCAGCAGCCAATACGGGGGGTCCTACAATGAGCAGTTCTTC. Translated: CASSQYGGSYNEQFF. This chain joins TRBV4-2 and TRBJ2-1, with TRBD2 matching over 7 bases. The CDR3 is made up of 15 amino acids. Germline V gives CDR1 LGHNA, CDR2 YNFKEQ. V was clipped by 2 bases and J by 1 base; unmatched bases: 2.

This clone came up a few times. This same CDR3 is encoded by further DNA sequences in the sample. The chain links TRBV5-1 to TRBJ2-5, with 8 positions matching TRBD2. The CDR3 runs to 15 residues. V lost 3 bases and J lost 1; bases outside the gene matches: 5. Looked up from germline, CDR1 is SGHRS and CDR2 is YFSETQ. The CDR3 loop is CASSSGLALQETQYF. Written as DNA, the CDR3 is TGCGCCAGCAGCTCAGGACTAGCCCTCCAAGAGACCCAGTACTTC.